These 25 T cell receptor beta chains were sequenced from one sample in a study of T cells in Graves' hyperthyroidism and ophthalmopathy. Amplification of TCR beta CDR3 regions used RNA as the template. With the HTBI primer set, the TCR CDR3 went through a first round of RT-PCR. One entry per CDR3 protein, called by TCRdb with MiXCR from the multiplex PCR reads. The table shows 750,000 to 900,000 distinct CDR3 sequences, with roughly 37% occurring only once. Material: blood. Every receptor here comes from a man younger than 30 with Graves' hyperthyroidism.

This clonotype was seen a few times. The rearrangement joins TRBV5-1 to TRBJ2-7; D gene ambiguous. CDR1 is SGHRS and CDR2 is YFSETQ in the germline V gene. The CDR3 is 13 amino acids. Trimming removed 4 bases from V and 6 bases from J, with 14 bases in between. Here the CDR3 DNA reads TGCGCCAGCAGCCCTTTTCTGACAATCGAGCAGTACTTC. Amino acids: CASSPFLTIEQYF.

This clonotype was detected ten times or more. This rearrangement joins TRBV7-2 to TRBJ2-7; a weak D match, TRBD2 (5 bases). This CDR3 is built from 14 residues. The germline V and J ends were trimmed by 7 bases and 2 bases, with 15 bases remaining between them. CDR1 is SGHTA, CDR2 FQGNSA, per germline. CDR3 coding DNA: TGTGCCAGCACGTACGCGGGCAACCCCTACGAGCAGTACTTC. It specifies CASTYAGNPYEQYF.

V usage is TRBV11-2 and J usage is TRBJ1-2; weak D call: TRBD1 (5 bases). This CDR3 region has 16 residues. The V gene lost 3 bases and the J gene lost 4 bases, with 18 bases spanning the gap. Germline V gene data show CDR1 as SGHAT and CDR2 as FQNNGV. The CDR3: CASSFLRDARTYGYTF. Here the CDR3 DNA reads TGTGCCAGCAGCTTTCTCCGGGACGCTCGAACCTATGGCTACACCTTC.

This clonotype was counted a few times. The J gene is TRBJ2-7, the V gene TRBV7-6; D is perhaps TRBD1 or TRBD2 (6 bases each). This CDR3 is 15 amino acids long. Germline lookup yields CDR1 SGHVS and CDR2 FNYEAQ. With 5 bases removed from V and 5 bases from J, the gap between germline ends came to 19 bases. The CDR3 DNA reads as TGTGCCAGCAGCCCCAGAGGGGGGCAGATCCACGAGCAGTACTTC. Amino acid sequence: CASSPRGGQIHEQYF.

This clonotype was seen at least ten times. The V gene is TRBV29-1, the J gene TRBJ2-5, with D perhaps matching TRBD2 (6 bases). Looked up from germline, CDR1 is SQVTM and CDR2 is ANQGSEA. This CDR3 has 9 amino acids. V was trimmed by 3 bases and J by 10 bases, leaving 6 bases between them. The CDR3 here is CSVEEGQYF. DNA for the CDR3: TGCAGCGTTGAGGAGGGCCAGTACTTC.

This clonotype came up a few times. The chain links TRBV7-8 to TRBJ2-7; 9 nucleotides line up with TRBD1. Germline CDR1 and CDR2: SGHVS and FQNEAQ. This CDR3 contains 15 residues. With 3 bases clipped from V and 4 bases from J, the junction kept 7 bases outside the gene matches. CDR3 loop: CASSLATGGSYEQYF. DNA of the CDR3: TGTGCCAGCAGCTTGGCCACAGGGGGCTCGTACGAGCAGTACTTC.

The chain is built from TRBV19 and TRBJ1-5, with 7 bases that match TRBD1. The CDR3 has 16 residues. The V segment lost 6 bases and the J segment 7 bases; nucleotides outside the gene matches: 15. Looked up from germline, CDR1 is LNHDA and CDR2 is SQIVND (reference sequence). The CDR3 loop reads CASRSPGGSPGQPQHF. CDR3 coding DNA: TGTGCCAGTAGATCCCCAGGGGGGTCCCCGGGACAGCCCCAGCATTTT. Full variable domain (rest looked up from reference TRBV19 and TRBJ1-5): DGGITQSPKYLFRKEGQNVTLSCEQNLNHDAMYWYRQDPGQGLRLIYYSQIVNDFQKGDIAEGYSVSREKKESFPLTVTSAQKNPTAFYLCASRSPGGSPGQPQHFGDGTRLSIL.

This clonotype appeared a few times. The chain carries TRBV5-5 and TRBJ1-1; D is ambiguous. The V and J ends lost 0 bases and 0 bases respectively, with 12 bases between them. CDR1 and CDR2 from the germline V gene are SGHKS and YYEKEE (reference sequence). CDR3 length: 16 residues. DNA of the CDR3: TGTGCCAGCAGCTTGGAGGTGGCGAGTGTGAACACTGAAGCTTTCTTT. It specifies CASSLEVASVNTEAFF.

This chain uses TRBV5-1 with TRBJ1-1; D gene unclear. The CDR3 contains 13 residues. CDR1 and CDR2 from the germline V gene are SGHRS and YFSETQ. The V end was cut by 0 bases, the J end by 6 bases, with 9 bases between. In DNA form, the CDR3 reads TGCGCCAGCAGCTTGGTGGGAGGGTCTGAAGCTTTCTTT. Its protein product is CASSLVGGSEAFF.

The chain links TRBV10-3 to TRBJ2-7; 10 bases line up with TRBD2. The V gene end was trimmed by 6 bases and the J gene end by 7 bases; junction bases not matched to a gene: 12. This CDR3 spans 15 amino acids. From germline, CDR1 is ENHRY and CDR2 SYGVKD. Here the CDR3 DNA reads TGTGCCATCAGGGGGACTAGCGTCCCCTACGTGGAGCAGTACTTC. Protein sequence: CAIRGTSVPYVEQYF.

This clonotype has just a few counts. J is TRBJ2-7 and V is TRBV7-9; the D call may be TRBD1 or TRBD2 (5 bases each). The V and J ends lost 5 bases and 3 bases respectively, with 17 bases between them. The CDR3 sequence is 15 residues long. Germline assignment: CDR1 SEHNR and CDR2 FQNEAQ (reference sequence). The CDR3 loop is CASSQDWDPGYEQYF. CDR3 in DNA: TGTGCCAGCAGCCAAGATTGGGACCCAGGCTACGAGCAGTACTTC.

The table lists this clonotype with many counts. The V and J genes are TRBV15 and TRBJ2-7, with TRBD1 matching over 7 bases. Germline V CDR1 and CDR2: LNHNV, YYDKDF (reference sequence). The CDR3 contains 15 residues. V was clipped by 2 bases and J by 0 bases; unmatched bases: 4. The CDR3 loop reads CATSRQTGISYEQYF. CDR3 sequence (DNA): TGTGCCACCAGCAGACAGACAGGGATCTCCTACGAGCAGTACTTC.

In DNA, the CDR3 is TGTGCCAGTATTCAATCCGGGCCGGCCGGGGCCGTTAATGAAAAACTGTTTTTT. Residues: CASIQSGPAGAVNEKLFF. This chain joins TRBV19 and TRBJ1-4; perhaps TRBD1 as D (5 bases). CDR1 LNHDA and CDR2 SQIVND come from the germline V gene (reference sequence). This CDR3 contains 18 residues. Trimming cost V 7 bases and J 4 bases, with 25 bases left between them.

Many counts were recorded for this clonotype. V is TRBV29-1 and J is TRBJ2-5; 8 positions match TRBD1. After removal of 4 bases from V and 2 bases from J, the junction contained 6 bases not matched to a gene. Germline values: CDR1 SQVTM, CDR2 ANQGSEA. The CDR3 loop spans 14 amino acids. In DNA, the CDR3 is TGCAGCGTTGCTCTCGGACAGGGACAAGAGACCCAGTACTTC. This gives the protein CSVALGQGQETQYF.

V and J are TRBV10-3 and TRBJ2-7; 7 bases are a match to TRBD2. Per germline, CDR1 ENHRY and CDR2 SYGVKD. Losses at the gene ends were 6 bases for V and 6 bases for J; bases not matched to a gene: 2. The CDR3 loop spans 11 amino acids. CDR3: CAIRGGAEQYF. In DNA, the CDR3 is TGTGCCATCAGGGGAGGGGCCGAGCAGTACTTC.

This clonotype was seen ten or more times. V is TRBV24-1 and J is TRBJ2-7; D is possibly TRBD1 (6 bases). V lost 2 bases to trimming and J lost 2 bases, with 12 bases between them. CDR3 length: 15 amino acids. Germline-derived CDR1 and CDR2 are KGHDR and SFDVKD. The CDR3 loop reads CATSDSRDTAYEQYF. As DNA, the CDR3 is TGTGCCACCAGTGATTCCCGGGACACCGCCTACGAGCAGTACTTC.

This clonotype was counted once. The chain joins TRBV19 to TRBJ1-5; TRBD1 agrees at 9 bases. V shed 5 bases and J 5 bases; nucleotides not matched to a gene: 4. CDR1 and CDR2 (germline): LNHDA, SQIVND (reference sequence). CDR3 size: 14 residues. The CDR3 DNA follows: TGTGCCAGTAGTGGACAGGGGATCTATCAGCCCCAGCATTTT. It specifies CASSGQGIYQPQHF.

The chain employs TRBV11-2 and TRBJ1-1, with a tentative D call TRBD1 (5 bases). The V gene's germline CDR1 is SGHAT and CDR2 FQNNGV. The CDR3 extends over 13 amino acids. Trimming removed 5 bases at V and 10 bases at J, with 17 bases between. The CDR3 spells CASSRLGPRGAFF. CDR3 sequence (DNA): TGTGCCAGCAGCCGACTGGGTCCTAGGGGAGCTTTCTTT.

This clonotype was seen many times. The chain combines TRBV20-1 with TRBJ1-1; TRBD1 might be the D (6 bases). CDR1 DFQATT and CDR2 SNEGSKA come from the germline V gene (reference sequence). Trimming pared 5 bases from V and 1 base from J, leaving 11 bases between. CDR3 length: 13 amino acids. This CDR3 is CSASRGANTEAFF. For the CDR3, the DNA is TGCAGTGCTTCCAGGGGAGCGAACACTGAAGCTTTCTTT.

The chain combines TRBV12-3 or TRBV12-4 with TRBJ2-2; 10 bases are shared with TRBD2. V was clipped by 5 bases and J by 3 bases; unmatched bases: 3. The CDR3 is 15 residues long. The CDR3 spells CASSSGGAHTGELFF. The CDR3 DNA follows: TGTGCCAGCAGTAGCGGGGGGGCCCACACCGGGGAGCTGTTTTTT.

This clonotype has just a few counts. The J gene is TRBJ2-7, the V gene TRBV7-6; D not resolved. This CDR3 contains 15 residues. The germline V and J ends were trimmed by 2 bases and 2 bases, with 13 bases remaining between them. Germline lookup yields CDR1 SGHVS and CDR2 FNYEAQ. The CDR3 DNA reads as TGTGCCAGCAGCTTAAGGTTCGACACAGCCTACGAGCAGTACTTC. Translated, it gives CASSLRFDTAYEQYF.

The V call is TRBV7-2, the J call TRBJ2-6; 9 bases are shared with TRBD2. The CDR3 totals 17 residues. V shed 5 bases, J shed 0 bases, and the junction held 5 bases outside the gene matches. CDR1 and CDR2 (germline): SGHTA, FQGNSA. The CDR3: CASSGSGGPSGANVLTF. As DNA, the CDR3 is TGTGCCAGCAGCGGCAGCGGGGGGCCCTCTGGGGCCAACGTCCTGACTTTC.

This clonotype was detected a few times. The gene calls are TRBV20-1 and TRBJ1-1; 9 positions agree with TRBD1. J was trimmed by 10 bases and V by 5 bases; bases with no gene match: 8. Per the germline V gene, CDR1 is DFQATT and CDR2 is SNEGSKA (reference sequence). The CDR3 loop spans 12 amino acids. The CDR3, as DNA: TGCAGTGCTTCGAAAACAGGGGGCCCAGCTTTCTTT. Translating it yields CSASKTGGPAFF.

This clonotype was counted ten times or more. As DNA, the CDR3 is TGTGCCAGCAGTTTGGAGGGAGTCTCCTACGAGCAGTACTTC. Its protein is CASSLEGVSYEQYF. The chain uses TRBV12-3 or TRBV12-4 and TRBJ2-7; D is perhaps TRBD2 (6 bases). With 3 bases removed from V and 0 bases from J, the gap between germline ends came to 9 bases. There are 14 residues in the CDR3.

This clonotype was observed many times. This chain links TRBV7-6 with TRBJ1-6; D unclear. Germline CDR1 reads SGHVS; CDR2 reads FNYEAQ. The V and J ends lost 3 bases and 15 bases respectively, with 15 bases between them. The CDR3 is made up of 13 amino acids. The CDR3 spells CASSLASGSHLHF. The CDR3 nucleotides are TGTGCCAGCAGCTTGGCGTCCGGGAGCCACCTCCACTTT.